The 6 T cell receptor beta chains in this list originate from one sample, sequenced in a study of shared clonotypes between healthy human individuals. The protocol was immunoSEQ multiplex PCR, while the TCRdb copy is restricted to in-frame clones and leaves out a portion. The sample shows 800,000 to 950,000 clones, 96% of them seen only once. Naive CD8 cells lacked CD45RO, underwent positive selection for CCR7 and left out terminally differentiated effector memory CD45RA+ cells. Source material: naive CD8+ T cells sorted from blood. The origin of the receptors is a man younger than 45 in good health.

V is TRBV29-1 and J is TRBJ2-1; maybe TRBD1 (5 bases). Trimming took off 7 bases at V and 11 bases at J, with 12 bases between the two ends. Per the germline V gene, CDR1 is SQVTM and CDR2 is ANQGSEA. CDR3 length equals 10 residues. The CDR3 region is CSAYRSQQFF. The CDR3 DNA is TGCAGCGCATACAGGAGCCAGCAGTTCTTC.

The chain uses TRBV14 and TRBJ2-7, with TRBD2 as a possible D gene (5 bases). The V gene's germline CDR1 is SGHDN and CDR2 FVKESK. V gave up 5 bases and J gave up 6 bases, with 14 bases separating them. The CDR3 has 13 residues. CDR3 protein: CASSGTRAGEQYF. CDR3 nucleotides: TGTGCCAGCAGCGGTACGAGGGCGGGCGAGCAGTACTTC. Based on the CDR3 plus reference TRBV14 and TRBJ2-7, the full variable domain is EAGVTQFPSHSVIEKGQTVTLRCDPISGHDNLYWYRRVMGKEIKFLLHFVKESKQDESGMPNNRFLAERTGGTYSTLKVQPAELEDSGVYFCASSGTRAGEQYFGPGTRLTVT.

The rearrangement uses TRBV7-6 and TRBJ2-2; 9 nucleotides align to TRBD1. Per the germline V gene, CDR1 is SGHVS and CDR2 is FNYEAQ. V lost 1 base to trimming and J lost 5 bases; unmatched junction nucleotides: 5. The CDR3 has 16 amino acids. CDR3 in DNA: TGTGCCAGCAGCTTAGGGGACAGGGTGGGGACCGGGGAGCTGTTTTTT. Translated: CASSLGDRVGTGELFF. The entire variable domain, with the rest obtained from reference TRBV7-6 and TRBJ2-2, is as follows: GAGVSQSPRYKVTKRGQDVALRCDPISGHVSLYWYRQALGQGPEFLTYFNYEAQQDKSGLPNDRFSAERPEGSISTLTIQRTEQRDSAMYRCASSLGDRVGTGELFFGEGSRLTVL.

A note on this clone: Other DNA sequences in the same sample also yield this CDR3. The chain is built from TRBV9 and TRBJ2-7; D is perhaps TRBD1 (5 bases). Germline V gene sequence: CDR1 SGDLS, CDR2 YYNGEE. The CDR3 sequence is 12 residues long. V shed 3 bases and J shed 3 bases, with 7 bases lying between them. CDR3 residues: CASSGDSYEQYF. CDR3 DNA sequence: TGTGCCAGCAGCGGCGACAGCTACGAGCAGTACTTC.

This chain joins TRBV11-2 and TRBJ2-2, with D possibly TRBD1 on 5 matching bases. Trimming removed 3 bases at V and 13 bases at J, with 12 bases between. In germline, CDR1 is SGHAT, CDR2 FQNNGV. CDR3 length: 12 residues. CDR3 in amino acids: CASSFTGPGLFF. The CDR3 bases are TGTGCCAGCAGCTTTACAGGCCCGGGGCTGTTTTTT.

As DNA, the CDR3 is TGTGCCAGCAGCCCCATTGGGGGGTCAGTCTCAGATACGCAGTATTTT. It is translated as CASSPIGGSVSDTQYF. This chain joins TRBV7-8 and TRBJ2-3; D is possibly TRBD2 (6 bases). CDR3 length: 16 amino acids. CDR1 and CDR2 (germline): SGHVS, FQNEAQ. V dropped 5 bases and J dropped 4 bases, with 19 bases sitting between them.